This T cell receptor (beta chain) came from a study of PD-L1 blockade in urothelial cancer. Study at large: The patients had undergone anywhere from 0 to 3 prior chemotherapy regimens. Median T cell yield from blood was about 150,000.

There are 14 residues in the CDR3. V shed 0 bases and J 10 bases; nucleotides not matched to a gene: 4. Germline lookup yields CDR1 MNHNY and CDR2 SVGAGI (reference sequence). Points from the study as a whole: Better survival was predicted when blood TCR clonality before treatment fell below the median.

Concerning this clone itself: The antigen is not known.

Repertoires were generated with immunoSEQ multiplex PCR, while TCRdb's copy carries only in-frame clones and drops some. This sample has about 43,000 clones; around 82% occur once, and the top ten carry roughly 17%. Time point described: pretreatment peripheral blood. The V and J genes are TRBV6-6 and TRBJ1-2; 11 bases align to TRBD1. The receptor's source is a man between 60 and 70 years old with urothelial cancer. Sequences were derived from PBMCs, sampled around atezolizumab (anti-PD-L1) treatment. This CDR3 is CASSYSGQGEIYTF. The CDR3 DNA reads as TGTGCCAGCAGTTACTCGGGACAGGGGGAAATCTACACCTTC.